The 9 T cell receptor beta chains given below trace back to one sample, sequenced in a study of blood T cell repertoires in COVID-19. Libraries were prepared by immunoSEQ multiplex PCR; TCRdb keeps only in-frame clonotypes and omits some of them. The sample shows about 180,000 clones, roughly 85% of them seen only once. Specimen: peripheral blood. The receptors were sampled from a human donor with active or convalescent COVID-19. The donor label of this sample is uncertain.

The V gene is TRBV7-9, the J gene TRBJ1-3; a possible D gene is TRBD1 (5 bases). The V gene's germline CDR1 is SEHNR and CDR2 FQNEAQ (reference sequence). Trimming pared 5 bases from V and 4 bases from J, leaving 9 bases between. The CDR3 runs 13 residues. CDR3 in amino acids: CASSPYRGNTIYF. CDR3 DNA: TGTGCCAGCAGCCCGTACAGGGGAAACACCATATATTTT.

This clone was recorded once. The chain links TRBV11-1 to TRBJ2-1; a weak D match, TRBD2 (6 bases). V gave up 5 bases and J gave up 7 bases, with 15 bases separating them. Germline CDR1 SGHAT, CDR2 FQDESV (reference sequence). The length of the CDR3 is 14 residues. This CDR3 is CASSPGLFENEQFF. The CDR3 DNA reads TGTGCCAGCAGCCCCGGACTATTTGAGAATGAGCAGTTCTTC.

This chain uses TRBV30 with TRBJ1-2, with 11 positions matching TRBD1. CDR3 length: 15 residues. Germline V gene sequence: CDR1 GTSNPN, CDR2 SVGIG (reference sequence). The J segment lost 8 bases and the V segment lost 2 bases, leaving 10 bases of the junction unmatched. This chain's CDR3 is CAWSTWTGGGRGYTF. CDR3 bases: TGTGCCTGGAGTACCTGGACAGGGGGCGGGAGAGGCTACACCTTC. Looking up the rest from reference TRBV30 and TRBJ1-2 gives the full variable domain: SQTIHQWPATLVQPVGSPLSLECTVEGTSNPNLYWYRQAAGRGLQLLFYSVGIGQISSEVPQNLSASRPQDRQFILSSKKLLLSDSGFYLCAWSTWTGGGRGYTFGSGTRLTVV.

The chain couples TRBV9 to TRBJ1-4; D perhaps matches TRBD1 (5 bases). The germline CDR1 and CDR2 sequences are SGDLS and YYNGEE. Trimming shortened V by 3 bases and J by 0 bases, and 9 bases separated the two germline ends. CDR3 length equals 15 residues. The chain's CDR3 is CASSATVATNEKLFF. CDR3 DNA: TGTGCCAGCAGCGCGACAGTTGCAACTAATGAAAAACTGTTTTTT.

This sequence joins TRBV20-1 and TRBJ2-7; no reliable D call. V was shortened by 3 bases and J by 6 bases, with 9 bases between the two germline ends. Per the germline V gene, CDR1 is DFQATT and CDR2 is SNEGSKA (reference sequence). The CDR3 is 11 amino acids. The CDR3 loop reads CSASNTREQYF. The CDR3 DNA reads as TGCAGTGCTAGTAACACACGCGAGCAGTACTTC.

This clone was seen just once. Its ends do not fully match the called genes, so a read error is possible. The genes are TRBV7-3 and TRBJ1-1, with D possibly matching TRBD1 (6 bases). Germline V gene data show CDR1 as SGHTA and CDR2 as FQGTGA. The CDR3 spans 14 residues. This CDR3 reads CTSSLGGMNTEAFF. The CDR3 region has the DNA TGTACCAGCAGCTTAGGGGGGATGAACACTGAAGCTTTCTTT. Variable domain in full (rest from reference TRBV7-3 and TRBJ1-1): GAGVSQTPSNKVTEKGKYVELRCDPISGHTALYWYRQSLGQGPEFLIYFQGTGAADDSGLPNDRFFAVRPEGSVSTLKIQRTERGDSAVYLCTSSLGGMNTEAFFGQGTRLTVV.

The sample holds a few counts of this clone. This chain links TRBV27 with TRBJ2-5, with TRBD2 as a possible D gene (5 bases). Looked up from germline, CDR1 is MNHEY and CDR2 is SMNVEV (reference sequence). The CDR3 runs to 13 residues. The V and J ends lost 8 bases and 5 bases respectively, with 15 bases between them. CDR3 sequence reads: CASAQRQPETQYF. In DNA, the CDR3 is TGTGCCAGCGCGCAGCGGCAACCTGAGACCCAGTACTTC.

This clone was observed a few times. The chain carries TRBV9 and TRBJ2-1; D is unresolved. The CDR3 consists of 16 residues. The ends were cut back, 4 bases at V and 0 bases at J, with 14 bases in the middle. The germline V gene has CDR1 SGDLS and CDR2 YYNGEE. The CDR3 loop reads CASSPMRLSSYNEQFF. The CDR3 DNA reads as TGTGCCAGCAGCCCGATGAGGTTAAGCTCCTACAATGAGCAGTTCTTC.

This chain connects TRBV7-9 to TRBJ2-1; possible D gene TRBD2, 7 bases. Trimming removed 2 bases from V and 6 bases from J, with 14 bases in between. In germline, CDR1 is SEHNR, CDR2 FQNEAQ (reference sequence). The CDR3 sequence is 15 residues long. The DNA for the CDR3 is TGTGCCAGCAGCTTATGGGCGGGGGCACGCAATGAGCAGTTCTTC. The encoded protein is CASSLWAGARNEQFF.